This T cell receptor beta chain was recorded in a study of T cell repertoires in cytomegalovirus infection. This clonotype was counted a few times. Its antigen is as yet unknown. The germline gives CDR1 SNHLY, CDR2 FYNNEI. V lost 2 bases to trimming and J lost 2 bases, with 10 bases between them. This CDR3 is 16 amino acids long. TCRdb re-called the reads through MiXCR, storing one row per CDR3 protein. The sample gives about 890,000 distinct CDR3 sequences, approximately 32% of which show up once; roughly 13% is in the top ten. The sequence came from a human donor in good health (CMV status not recorded). Some clones in this sample may be carry-over from other donors' samples. This chain uses TRBV2 with TRBJ1-6, with TRBD1 as a possible D gene (5 bases). This specimen was cultured CD8+ T cells from PBMCs, taken from culture after CMV antigen stimulation. The CDR3 loop is CASSEIPGPYNSPLHF. DNA of the CDR3: TGTGCCAGCAGTGAAATCCCGGGGCCCTATAATTCACCCCTCCACTTT.